The 27 T cell receptor beta chains in this list originate from one sample, sequenced in a study of T cell clusters in autoimmune cytopenias. One tube held mixed TRB-A and TRB-B primer pools for touch-down PCR. From its re-call of the multiplex PCR reads, TCRdb lists each CDR3 protein once, without DNA. The table for this sample gives around 9,700 distinct CDR3 sequences. Each sample's input was roughly 230 ng genomic DNA, 35,000 to 40,000 genome equivalents. These data were likewise used in another study, on T cell repertoires in aging, cancer and after chemotherapy.

Sequencing was done on a sample of peripheral blood. These receptors were obtained from a human donor in good health.

The CDR3 region is CASSLDRGRWETQYF. The chain combines TRBV5-4 with TRBJ2-5; lacking DNA, the TRBD1 call made by TCRdb goes unchecked. This CDR3 is built from 15 residues. Germline V gene sequence: CDR1 SGHNT, CDR2 YYREEE (reference sequence). The whole variable domain, filled in from reference TRBV5-4 and TRBJ2-5, reads ETGVTQSPTHLIKTRGQQVTLRCSSQSGHNTVSWYQQALGQGPQFIFQYYREEENGRGNFPPRFSGLQFPNYSSELNVNALELDDSALYLCASSLDRGRWETQYFGPGTRLLVL.

The chain joins TRBV5-4 to TRBJ2-1; no DNA is available, so the TRBD1 call from TCRdb remains unchecked. CDR1 SGHNT and CDR2 YYREEE come from the germline V gene (reference sequence). The CDR3 runs 13 residues. This CDR3 reads CASSRDPSNEQFF.

V gene TRBV27 combines with J gene TRBJ2-7; TCRdb picks TRBD1, but there is no DNA to check that call. Looked up from germline, CDR1 is MNHEY and CDR2 is SMNVEV (reference sequence). The CDR3 is 12 residues long. This CDR3 reads CASRQGSYEQYF.

This clonotype ranks as medium-sized in terms of frequency. The chain uses TRBV19 and TRBJ2-2. The CDR3 runs 12 residues. Germline lookup yields CDR1 LNHDA and CDR2 SQIVND (reference sequence). CDR3 residues: CASSILFGELFF.

This clonotype counts as medium-sized (0.01 to 0.1%) by frequency. The chain is built from TRBV19 and TRBJ2-1. CDR3 size: 14 residues. Per germline, CDR1 LNHDA and CDR2 SQIVND (reference sequence). CDR3 residues: CASSLQGSYNEQFF.

The rearrangement joins TRBV19 to TRBJ2-3. Germline lookup yields CDR1 LNHDA and CDR2 SQIVND (reference sequence). This CDR3 contains 14 residues. The CDR3 region is CASSLYFKTDTQYF.

The rearrangement uses TRBV6-5 and TRBJ2-5; TCRdb lists TRBD1, though no DNA is available to test this call. CDR1 and CDR2 from the germline V gene are MNHEY and SVGAGI. This CDR3 is 13 amino acids long. The CDR3 sequence: CASSLQGQETQYF.

V usage is TRBV6-1 and J usage is TRBJ2-7; there is no DNA to check the TCRdb D call of TRBD1. Per the germline V gene, CDR1 is MNHNS and CDR2 is SASEGT. The CDR3 loop spans 14 amino acids. The CDR3 protein is CASSYTGESYEQYF.

The chain combines TRBV18 with TRBJ1-6; the D call of TRBD1 rests on TCRdb alone, since no DNA is present to check it. This CDR3 has 13 residues. Germline CDR1 and CDR2: KGHSH and LQKENI. The CDR3 sequence: CASSPGGDSPLHF.

J is TRBJ1-1 and V is TRBV5-5. The CDR3 runs to 13 residues. CDR1 SGHKS and CDR2 YYEKEE come from the germline V gene (reference sequence). The CDR3 here is CASSSTWAAEAFF.

The chain is built from TRBV19 and TRBJ2-5; the TCRdb D gene call, TRBD2, has no DNA to confirm it. Germline values: CDR1 LNHDA, CDR2 SQIVND (reference sequence). The CDR3 length is 14 residues. This CDR3 reads CASSLTGQRETQYF.

The J gene is TRBJ2-3, the V gene TRBV30; the D call of TRBD2 rests on TCRdb alone, since no DNA is present to check it. The germline CDR1 and CDR2 sequences are GTSNPN and SVGIG (reference sequence). This CDR3 comprises 17 residues. CDR3 amino acids: CAWSVLGRAARGDTQYF.

The chain joins TRBV29-1 to TRBJ2-4; the D gene TCRdb calls, TRBD2, cannot be checked with no DNA. This CDR3 has 15 residues. Per the germline V gene, CDR1 is SQVTM and CDR2 is ANQGSEA. This chain's CDR3 is CSVEDQRGGLGIQYF.

This chain links TRBV13 with TRBJ2-5; TCRdb returns TRBD2, unconfirmable since there is no DNA. CDR1 and CDR2 (germline): PRHDT, FYEKMQ (reference sequence). This CDR3 has 15 amino acids. The CDR3 sequence is CASSFRGTSGETQYF. The whole variable domain, filled in from reference TRBV13 and TRBJ2-5, reads AAGVIQSPRHLIKEKRETATLKCYPIPRHDTVYWYQQGPGQDPQFLISFYEKMQSDKGSIPDRFSAQQFSDYHSELNMSSLELGDSALYFCASSFRGTSGETQYFGPGTRLLVL.

The rearrangement joins TRBV5-4 to TRBJ2-7; absent DNA, TCRdb's TRBD1 call cannot be checked. The CDR3 is made up of 17 amino acids. CDR1 and CDR2 (germline): SGHNT, YYREEE (reference sequence). CDR3 protein: CASSLVVGQISAYEQYF.

The CDR3 sequence: CASSAKGQGAVGEQYF. J is TRBJ2-7 and V is TRBV6-1; TCRdb's D call, TRBD1, is unchecked because there is no DNA. The CDR3 extends over 16 amino acids. Germline lookup yields CDR1 MNHNS and CDR2 SASEGT.

This chain connects TRBV19 to TRBJ2-5; the D call of TRBD1 rests on TCRdb alone, since no DNA is present to check it. Looked up from germline, CDR1 is LNHDA and CDR2 is SQIVND (reference sequence). The CDR3 has 14 residues. Here the CDR3 reads CAWSVTGLGETQYF.

This rearrangement joins TRBV5-1 to TRBJ2-5; TCRdb calls TRBD1, which cannot be checked without DNA. Germline V CDR1 and CDR2: SGHRS, YFSETQ. The CDR3 contains 16 residues. CDR3 sequence reads: CASSFSATGPSETQYF.

V usage is TRBV19 and J usage is TRBJ2-7; TCRdb indicates TRBD1, and absent DNA this call remains unverified. CDR3 size: 14 residues. Germline values: CDR1 LNHDA, CDR2 SQIVND (reference sequence). This CDR3 is CASKTGPWDYEQYF.

The chain recombines TRBV11-1 with TRBJ2-7; TCRdb calls TRBD1, which cannot be checked without DNA. The CDR3 covers 13 residues. The germline CDR1 and CDR2 sequences are SGHAT and FQDESV (reference sequence). CDR3 sequence reads: CASSETGVYEQYF.

The chain has TRBV5-4 and TRBJ1-1; the D gene TCRdb calls, TRBD1, cannot be checked with no DNA. The CDR3 consists of 16 residues. The V gene's germline CDR1 is SGHNT and CDR2 YYREEE (reference sequence). CDR3 loop: CASSPAKTGLNTEAFF.

The chain is built from TRBV12-3 or TRBV12-4 and TRBJ2-1; TCRdb selects TRBD1, and the lack of DNA leaves this call unchecked. The CDR3 has 16 amino acids. The CDR3 is CASRPGTLSSYNEQFF.

This chain uses TRBV27 with TRBJ1-1. This CDR3 spans 15 amino acids. Germline CDR1 reads MNHEY; CDR2 reads SMNVEV (reference sequence). This CDR3 is CASSLRGLGTTEAFF.

J is TRBJ2-7 and V is TRBV6-1; the D call from TCRdb, TRBD1, cannot be confirmed without DNA. CDR3 length equals 13 residues. Germline lookup yields CDR1 MNHNS and CDR2 SASEGT. This CDR3 is CASSAGTSTEQYF.

The genes are TRBV5-1 and TRBJ1-5. The CDR3 sequence is 13 residues long. Germline loops: CDR1 SGHRS, CDR2 YFSETQ. This chain's CDR3 is CASSGEGNQPQHF.

By frequency, this clonotype registers medium-sized. The chain combines TRBV19 with TRBJ2-3; the D call of TRBD1 rests on TCRdb alone, since no DNA is present to check it. This CDR3 spans 14 amino acids. From germline, CDR1 is LNHDA and CDR2 SQIVND (reference sequence). The CDR3 sequence: CASRPQGAVDTQYF.

The chain is built from TRBV5-4 and TRBJ2-1; TCRdb indicates TRBD1, and absent DNA this call remains unverified. This CDR3 has 15 amino acids. Germline V gene lookup returns CDR1 SGHNT and CDR2 YYREEE (reference sequence). CDR3 sequence reads: CASSPGQGDYNEQFF.